The clone carrying this TCR beta chain was seen a handful of times. This specimen comes from a study of blood T cell repertoires in COVID-19. Study-wide background: Samples of COVID-19 (acute and convalescent) were obtained from the United States, Italy and Spain.

Assay: immunoSEQ multiplex PCR; the TCRdb copy retains only in-frame clones and omits some. The repertoire holds approximately 200,000 clones, with about 80% as singletons. The V gene's germline CDR1 is SNHLY and CDR2 FYNNEI. Trimming took off 7 bases at V and 4 bases at J, with 16 bases between the two ends. CDR3 length: 14 residues. This sequence was found in a human donor with acute or convalescent COVID-19. The donor label of this sample is uncertain. This sequence joins TRBV2 and TRBJ1-2; D ambiguous. Sequenced sample: peripheral blood. In DNA, the CDR3 is TGTGCCAGCATCTTTACCGGGTCCAGCTATGGCTACACCTTC. Amino acids: CASIFTGSSYGYTF.